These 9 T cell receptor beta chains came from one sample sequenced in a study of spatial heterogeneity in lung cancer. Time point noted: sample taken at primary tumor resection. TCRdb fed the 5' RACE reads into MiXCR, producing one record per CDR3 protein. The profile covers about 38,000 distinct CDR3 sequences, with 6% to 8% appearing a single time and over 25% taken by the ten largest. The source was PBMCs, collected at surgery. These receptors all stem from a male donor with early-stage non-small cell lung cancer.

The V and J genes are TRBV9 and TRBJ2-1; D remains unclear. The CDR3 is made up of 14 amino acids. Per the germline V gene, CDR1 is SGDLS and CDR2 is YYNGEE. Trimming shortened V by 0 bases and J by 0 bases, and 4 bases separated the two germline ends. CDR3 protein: CASSVEGSYNEQFF. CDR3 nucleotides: TGTGCCAGCAGCGTAGAAGGCTCCTACAATGAGCAGTTCTTC.

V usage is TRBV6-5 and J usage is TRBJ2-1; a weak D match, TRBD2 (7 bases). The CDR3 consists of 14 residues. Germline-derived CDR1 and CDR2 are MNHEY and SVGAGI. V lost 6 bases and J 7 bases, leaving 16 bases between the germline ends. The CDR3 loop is CASSTGGAKNEQFF. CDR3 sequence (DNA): TGTGCCAGCAGCACGGGGGGCGCTAAAAATGAGCAGTTCTTC.

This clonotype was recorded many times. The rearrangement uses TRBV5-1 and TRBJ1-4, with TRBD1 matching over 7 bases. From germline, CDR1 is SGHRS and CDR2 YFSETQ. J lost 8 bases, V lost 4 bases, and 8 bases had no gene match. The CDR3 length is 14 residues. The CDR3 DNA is TGCGCCAGCAGCCAACGACAGGGAGGGGAAAAACTGTTTTTT. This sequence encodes CASSQRQGGEKLFF.

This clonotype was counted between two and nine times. The CDR3 here is CASTSAGETQYF. CDR3 in DNA: TGTGCCAGCACCTCAGCGGGAGAGACCCAGTACTTC. The chain uses TRBV25-1 and TRBJ2-5, with a possible D match to TRBD2 (6 bases). Trimming took off 7 bases at V and 4 bases at J, with 10 bases between the two ends. CDR3 length: 12 residues. CDR1 is MGHDK and CDR2 is SYGVNS in the germline V gene.

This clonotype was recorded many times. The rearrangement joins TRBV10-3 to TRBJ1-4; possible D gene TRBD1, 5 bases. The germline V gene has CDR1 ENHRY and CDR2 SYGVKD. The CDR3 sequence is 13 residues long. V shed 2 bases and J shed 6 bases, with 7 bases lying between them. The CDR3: CAISEPRDEKLFF. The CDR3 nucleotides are TGTGCCATCAGTGAGCCCAGGGATGAAAAACTGTTTTTT.

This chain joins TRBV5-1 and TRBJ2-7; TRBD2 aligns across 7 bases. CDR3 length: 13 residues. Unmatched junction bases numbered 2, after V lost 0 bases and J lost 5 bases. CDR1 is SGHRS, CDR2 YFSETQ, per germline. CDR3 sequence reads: CASSLGLADEQYV. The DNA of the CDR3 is TGCGCCAGCAGCTTGGGACTAGCAGACGAGCAGTACGTC.

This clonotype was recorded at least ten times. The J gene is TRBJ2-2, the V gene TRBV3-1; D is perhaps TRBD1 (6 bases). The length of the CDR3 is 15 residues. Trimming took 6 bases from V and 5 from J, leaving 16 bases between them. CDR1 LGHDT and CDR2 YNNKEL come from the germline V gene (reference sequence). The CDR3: CASRRTGTPTGELFF. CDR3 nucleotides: TGTGCCAGCAGACGAACCGGGACACCAACCGGGGAGCTGTTTTTT.

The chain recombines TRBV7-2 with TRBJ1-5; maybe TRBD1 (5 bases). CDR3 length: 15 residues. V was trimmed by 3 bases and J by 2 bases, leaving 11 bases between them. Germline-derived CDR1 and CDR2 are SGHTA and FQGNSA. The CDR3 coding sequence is TGTGCCAGCAGCTTTCAGGGCTGGGGCAATCAGCCCCAGCATTTT. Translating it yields CASSFQGWGNQPQHF. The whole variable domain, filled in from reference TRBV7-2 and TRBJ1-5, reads GAGVSQSPSNKVTEKGKDVELRCDPISGHTALYWYRQSLGQGLEFLIYFQGNSAPDKSGLPSDRFSAERTGGSVSTLTIQRTQQEDSAVYLCASSFQGWGNQPQHFGDGTRLSIL.

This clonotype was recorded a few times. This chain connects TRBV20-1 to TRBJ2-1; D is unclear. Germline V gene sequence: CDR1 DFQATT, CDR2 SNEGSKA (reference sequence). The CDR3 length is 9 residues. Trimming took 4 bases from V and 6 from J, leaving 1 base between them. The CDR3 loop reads CSATNEQFF. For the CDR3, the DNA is TGCAGTGCTACCAATGAGCAGTTCTTC.